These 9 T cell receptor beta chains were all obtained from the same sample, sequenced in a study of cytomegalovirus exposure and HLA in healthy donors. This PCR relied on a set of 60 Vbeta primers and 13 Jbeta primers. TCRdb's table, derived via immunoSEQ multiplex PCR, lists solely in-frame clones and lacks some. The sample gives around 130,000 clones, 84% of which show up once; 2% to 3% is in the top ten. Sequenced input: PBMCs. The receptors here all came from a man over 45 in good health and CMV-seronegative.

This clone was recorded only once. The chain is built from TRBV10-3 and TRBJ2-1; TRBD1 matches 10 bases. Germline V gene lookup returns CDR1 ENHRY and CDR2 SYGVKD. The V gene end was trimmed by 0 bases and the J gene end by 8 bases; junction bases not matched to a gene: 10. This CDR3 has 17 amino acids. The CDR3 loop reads CAISESRAGTGDDEQFF. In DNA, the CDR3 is TGTGCCATCAGTGAGTCTCGTGCCGGGACAGGGGATGATGAGCAGTTCTTC.

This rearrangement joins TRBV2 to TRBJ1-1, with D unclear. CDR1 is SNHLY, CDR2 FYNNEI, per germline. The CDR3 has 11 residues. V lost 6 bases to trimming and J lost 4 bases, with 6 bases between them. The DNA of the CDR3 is TGTGCCAGCAGATACAGCACTGAAGCTTTCTTT. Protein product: CASRYSTEAFF.

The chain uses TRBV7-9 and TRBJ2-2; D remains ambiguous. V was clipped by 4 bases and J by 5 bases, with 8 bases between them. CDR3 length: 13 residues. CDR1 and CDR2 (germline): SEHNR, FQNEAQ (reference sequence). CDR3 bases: TGTGCCAGCAGCTCCGACATAACCGGGGAGCTGTTTTTT. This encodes CASSSDITGELFF.

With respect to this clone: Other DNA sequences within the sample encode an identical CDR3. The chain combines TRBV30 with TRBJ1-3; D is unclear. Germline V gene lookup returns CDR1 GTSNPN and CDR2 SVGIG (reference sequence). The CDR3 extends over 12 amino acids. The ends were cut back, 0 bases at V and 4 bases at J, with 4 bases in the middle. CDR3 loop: CAWSVQGNTIYF. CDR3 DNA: TGTGCCTGGAGTGTACAAGGAAACACCATATATTTT.

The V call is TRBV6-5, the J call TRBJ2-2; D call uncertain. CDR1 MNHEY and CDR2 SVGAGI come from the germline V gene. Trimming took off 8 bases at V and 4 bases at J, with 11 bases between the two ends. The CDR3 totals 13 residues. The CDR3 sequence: CASLASSTGELFF. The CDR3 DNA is TGTGCCAGCTTAGCTAGTTCCACCGGGGAGCTGTTTTTT.

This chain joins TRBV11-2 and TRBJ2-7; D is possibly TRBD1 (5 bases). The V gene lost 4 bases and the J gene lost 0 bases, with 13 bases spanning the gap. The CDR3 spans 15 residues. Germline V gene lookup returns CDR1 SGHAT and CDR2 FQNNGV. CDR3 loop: CASSSLPTASYEQYF. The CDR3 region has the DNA TGTGCCAGCAGCTCACTCCCGACAGCCTCCTACGAGCAGTACTTC. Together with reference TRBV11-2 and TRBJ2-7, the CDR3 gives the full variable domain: EAGVAQSPRYKIIEKRQSVAFWCNPISGHATLYWYQQILGQGPKLLIQFQNNGVVDDSQLPKDRFSAERLKGVDSTLKIQPAKLEDSAVYLCASSSLPTASYEQYFGPGTRLTVT.

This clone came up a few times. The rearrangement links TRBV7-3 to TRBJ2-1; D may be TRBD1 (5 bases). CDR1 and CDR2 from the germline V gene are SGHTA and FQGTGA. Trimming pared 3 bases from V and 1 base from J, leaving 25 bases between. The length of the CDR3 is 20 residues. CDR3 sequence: CASSLAPGPGYMVSYNEQFF. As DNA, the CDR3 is TGTGCCAGCAGCTTGGCCCCAGGGCCAGGCTATATGGTATCCTACAATGAGCAGTTCTTC.

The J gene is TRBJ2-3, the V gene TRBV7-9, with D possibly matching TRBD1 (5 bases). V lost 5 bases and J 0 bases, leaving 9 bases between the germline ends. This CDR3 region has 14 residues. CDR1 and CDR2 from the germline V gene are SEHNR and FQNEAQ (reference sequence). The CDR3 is CASSLTGSTDTQYF. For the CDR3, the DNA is TGTGCCAGCAGCCTTACAGGAAGCACAGATACGCAGTATTTT.

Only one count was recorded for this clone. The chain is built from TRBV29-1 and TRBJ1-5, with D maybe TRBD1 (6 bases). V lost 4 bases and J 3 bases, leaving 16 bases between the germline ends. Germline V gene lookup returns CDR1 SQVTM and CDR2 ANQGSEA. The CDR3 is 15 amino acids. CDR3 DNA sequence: TGCAGCGTTGGACTTTCAACAGGGTCCAATCAGCCCCAGCATTTT. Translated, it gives CSVGLSTGSNQPQHF.